This T cell receptor beta chain was sequenced in a study of shared clonotypes between healthy human individuals. All of the donors resided in Nashville, Tennessee, and each was a Caucasian adult. Genomic DNA belonging to each subset was distributed in equal measure over several immunoSEQ plates. Every unsorted PBMC PCR replicate was loaded with around 0.3 ug DNA, about 30,000 T cell genomes. The assay was immunoSEQ multiplex PCR, and TCRdb's table has in-frame clones only and misses some. Counted here are 400,000 to 600,000 clones, roughly 83% occurring once; the ten biggest clones make up under 15%. Germline CDR1 reads SGHNT; CDR2 reads YENEEA. Trimming shortened V by 5 bases and J by 3 bases, and 14 bases separated the two germline ends. This CDR3 contains 15 residues.

The material sequenced was PBMCs. This sequence originates from a woman aged 40 to 50 in good health. Some clones in this sample may be carry-over from other donors' samples. The chain links TRBV11-3 to TRBJ2-1, with a possible D match to TRBD2 (6 bases). In DNA form, the CDR3 reads TGTGCCAGCAGCCCCGTGGGGGGAAACTACAATGAGCAGTTCTTC. Protein: CASSPVGGNYNEQFF.